The 13 T cell receptor beta chains given below trace back to one sample, sequenced in a study of technical replicates of blood from a handful of donors. The assay was immunoSEQ multiplex PCR, and TCRdb's table has in-frame clones only and misses some. The table has some 94,000 clones, approximately 94% seen once. The sequenced sample was T cells isolated from PBMCs. The receptors originated from a human donor in good health.

The V gene is TRBV6-1, the J gene TRBJ2-7, with D hard to call. This CDR3 comprises 16 residues. CDR1 MNHNS and CDR2 SASEGT come from the germline V gene. The V end lost 2 bases, the J end lost 4 bases, and 18 bases lay between the germline ends. The CDR3 loop is CASSEPYRLLRYEQYF. CDR3 nucleotide sequence: TGTGCCAGCAGTGAACCGTACCGACTCCTCCGGTACGAGCAGTACTTC.

This chain uses TRBV25-1 with TRBJ2-1; 7 bases are shared with TRBD2. The V and J ends lost 0 bases and 1 base, in that order; junction bases with no gene match: 9. The CDR3 is 18 amino acids. Per the germline V gene, CDR1 is MGHDK and CDR2 is SYGVNS. The CDR3 region has the DNA TGTGCCAGCAGTGAATATATGGCGGGAGAGGAATCCTACAATGAGCAGTTCTTC. Translation: CASSEYMAGEESYNEQFF. Using reference TRBV25-1 and TRBJ2-1 for the parts outside the CDR3, the full variable domain is EADIYQTPRYLVIGTGKKITLECSQTMGHDKMYWYQQDPGMELHLIHYSYGVNSTEKGDLSSESTVSRIRTEHFPLTLESARPSHTSQYLCASSEYMAGEESYNEQFFGPGTRLTVL.

The rearrangement uses TRBV5-8 and TRBJ2-7, with 8 nucleotides matching TRBD1. Germline V CDR1 and CDR2: SGHTS, YDEGEE. With 4 bases clipped from V and 1 base from J, the junction kept 7 bases outside the gene matches. This CDR3 is 15 amino acids long. The chain's CDR3 is CASSLEGQGSYEQYF. As DNA, the CDR3 is TGTGCCAGCAGCCTGGAAGGACAGGGATCCTACGAGCAGTACTTC.

The chain is built from TRBV19 and TRBJ2-3; D possibly corresponds to TRBD1 (5 bases). Trimming took off 3 bases at V and 6 bases at J, with 13 bases between the two ends. The CDR3 spans 14 residues. Germline-derived CDR1 and CDR2 are LNHDA and SQIVND (reference sequence). The DNA for the CDR3 is TGTGCCAGTAGTATGAGAAGGGGTCCCGATACGCAGTATTTT. It yields the protein CASSMRRGPDTQYF.

This chain links TRBV19 with TRBJ1-1, with D tentatively TRBD1 (5 bases). CDR3 length equals 13 residues. The V and J ends lost 3 bases and 6 bases respectively, with 11 bases between them. Germline lookup yields CDR1 LNHDA and CDR2 SQIVND (reference sequence). DNA of the CDR3: TGTGCCAGTAGTATCCAGGGTATGTCTGAAGCTTTCTTT. Translating gives CASSIQGMSEAFF.

The genes are TRBV20-1 and TRBJ2-1, with TRBD1 as a possible D gene (5 bases). Germline V gene data show CDR1 as DFQATT and CDR2 as SNEGSKA (reference sequence). V was trimmed by 3 bases and J by 6 bases, leaving 6 bases between them. The CDR3 loop spans 11 amino acids. CDR3 sequence: CSASRANEQFF. CDR3 coding DNA: TGCAGTGCTAGCAGGGCCAATGAGCAGTTCTTC.

The rearrangement links TRBV20-1 to TRBJ2-5; 7 positions match TRBD2. The CDR3 has 11 amino acids. V shed 6 bases and J 5 bases; nucleotides not matched to a gene: 3. Germline V lookup: CDR1 DFQATT, CDR2 SNEGSKA (reference sequence). CDR3 in amino acids: CSAGGGETQYF. In DNA form, the CDR3 reads TGCAGTGCCGGGGGAGGGGAGACCCAGTACTTC.

V usage is TRBV27 and J usage is TRBJ2-5; tentative D call: TRBD1 (6 bases). V shed 6 bases and J shed 5 bases, with 16 bases lying between them. Germline loops: CDR1 MNHEY, CDR2 SMNVEV (reference sequence). The CDR3 is 14 residues long. The CDR3 spells CASSYTGTFETQYF. For the CDR3, the DNA is TGTGCCAGCAGCTATACAGGGACGTTCGAGACCCAGTACTTC.

The chain is built from TRBV18 and TRBJ1-4; 9 nucleotides match TRBD1. This CDR3 region has 16 residues. V trimming: 3 bases; J trimming: 7 bases; junction bases outside the gene matches: 9. Germline V gene sequence: CDR1 KGHSH, CDR2 LQKENI. CDR3 bases: TGTGCCAGCTCACCTCGAACCGGGACAGGGTTTGAAAAACTGTTTTTT. As protein: CASSPRTGTGFEKLFF.

The chain uses TRBV6-5 and TRBJ2-7; 7 bases align to TRBD2. Germline CDR1 is MNHEY and CDR2 is SVGAGI. J lost 3 bases, V lost 2 bases, and 7 bases had no gene match. This CDR3 is built from 15 residues. CDR3 in DNA: TGTGCCAGCAGTTACCTACGACTAGCCGACTACGAGCAGTACTTC. Its protein product is CASSYLRLADYEQYF.

The rearrangement joins TRBV4-1 to TRBJ2-7, with 9 bases aligning to TRBD1. The CDR3 is 15 residues long. CDR1 and CDR2 (germline): MGHRA, YSYEKL. With V trimmed by 1 base and J by 0 bases, 1 base remained unmatched. CDR3 in DNA: TGCGCCAGCAGCCAAGGACAGGGGGACTCCTACGAGCAGTACTTC. This sequence encodes CASSQGQGDSYEQYF.

V usage is TRBV5-4 and J usage is TRBJ2-3; 7 bases agree with TRBD1. Germline loops: CDR1 SGHNT, CDR2 YYREEE (reference sequence). This CDR3 region has 13 residues. The V and J ends lost 2 bases and 4 bases, in that order; junction bases with no gene match: 1. The CDR3 coding sequence is TGTGCCAGCAGCTTCACAGGGGCAGATACGCAGTATTTT. It specifies CASSFTGADTQYF.

The V gene is TRBV7-8, the J gene TRBJ2-1, with TRBD2 matching over 11 bases. CDR3 length equals 14 residues. The germline V gene encodes CDR1 SGHVS and CDR2 FQNEAQ. The V and J ends lost 7 bases and 7 bases, in that order; junction bases with no gene match: 6. Here the CDR3 reads CASKLAGVGNEQFF. CDR3 DNA sequence: TGTGCCAGCAAACTAGCGGGAGTCGGAAATGAGCAGTTCTTC.